The entry that follows covers one T cell receptor (beta chain) sequence. V lost 0 bases and J 4 bases, leaving 21 bases between the germline ends. This CDR3 comprises 18 residues. Germline V gene sequence: CDR1 LGHDT, CDR2 YNNKEL (reference sequence). Assay: immunoSEQ multiplex PCR; the TCRdb copy retains only in-frame clones and omits some. This table holds about 6,700 clones, approximately 80% found once. The entry originates in a study of control samples from healthy donors and cancer patients. The specimen sequenced was formalin-fixed, paraffin-embedded tissue. The sequence was collected from a male donor with melanoma. This rearrangement joins TRBV3-1 (or the pseudogene TRBV3-2) to TRBJ1-2; no clear D. The CDR3 spells CASSQEVTSALGGYGYTF. The DNA for the CDR3 is TGTGCCAGCAGCCAAGAGGTCACTTCGGCCCTAGGTGGCTATGGCTACACCTTC.